This T cell receptor beta chain was recovered during a study of control samples from healthy donors and cancer patients. Data came from immunoSEQ multiplex PCR; TCRdb stores just in-frame clones and leaves some out. Counted here are around 30,000 clones, 85% to 90% occurring once; the ten biggest clones make up 1.5% to 2%. The origin of this receptor is a woman aged 40-49 years with lung cancer. The specimen sequenced was PBMCs.

The CDR3 sequence: CASSFRGPVNTEAFF. CDR3 in DNA: TGTGCCAGCAGCTTCAGGGGGCCTGTGAACACTGAAGCTTTCTTT. The genes are TRBV5-6 and TRBJ1-1; 8 nucleotides line up with TRBD1. Germline V gene sequence: CDR1 SGHDT, CDR2 YYEEEE. The CDR3 runs 15 residues. Trimming cost V 2 bases and J 0 bases; bases outside gene matches: 3.